This T cell receptor (beta chain) came from a study of monozygotic twins with inflammatory bowel disease. From the 5' RACE reads, TCRdb lists one entry per CDR3 protein and no DNA. The sample shows 170,000 or so distinct CDR3 sequences, and less than 7.5% sits with its ten largest clones. CDR1 is LGHNA, CDR2 YNFKEQ, per germline. The CDR3 is made up of 17 amino acids. A word on this clonotype: The antigen is not known.

Study-wide points: Patient-specific immunosuppressive treatments may have made repertoires more variable. Healthy twins shared more clonotypes with others than IBD patients, most markedly active ones.

Sequencing was carried out using blood. The TCR was taken from a human donor with ulcerative colitis or Crohn's disease, or a healthy co-twin of an affected twin (not recorded which). This chain connects TRBV4-2 to TRBJ2-1; the TCRdb call, TRBD1, lacks DNA for checking. The CDR3 sequence is CASSQEAGGPPYNEQFF.